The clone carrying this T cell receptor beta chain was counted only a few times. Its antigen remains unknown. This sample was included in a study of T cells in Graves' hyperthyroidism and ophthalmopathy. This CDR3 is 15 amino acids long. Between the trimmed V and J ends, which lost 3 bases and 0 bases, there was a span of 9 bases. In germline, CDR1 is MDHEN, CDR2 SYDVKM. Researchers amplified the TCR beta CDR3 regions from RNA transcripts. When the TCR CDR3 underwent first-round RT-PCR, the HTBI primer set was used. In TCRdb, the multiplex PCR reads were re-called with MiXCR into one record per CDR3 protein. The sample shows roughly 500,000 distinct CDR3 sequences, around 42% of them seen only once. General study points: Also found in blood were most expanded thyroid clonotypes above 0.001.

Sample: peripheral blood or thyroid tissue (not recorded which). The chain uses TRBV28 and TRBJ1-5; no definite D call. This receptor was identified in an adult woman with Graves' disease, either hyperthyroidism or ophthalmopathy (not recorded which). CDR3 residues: CASSFPGGSNQPQHF. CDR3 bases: TGTGCCAGCAGTTTCCCCGGCGGTAGCAATCAGCCCCAGCATTTT.